The 8 T cell receptor beta chains given below trace back to one sample, sequenced in a study of blood T cells in healthy people across ages. Next came a second PCR, run for about 7 to 12 cycles, which used a sample-barcoded 5' primer along with a J-beta primer mix. TCRdb recomputed calls from the 5' RACE reads with MiXCR, one row per CDR3 protein. The table has more than 550,000 distinct CDR3 sequences, 22% seen once. The sequencing input was blood. All receptors derive from an older man in good health.

This rearrangement joins TRBV28 to TRBJ1-2; 7 bases map to TRBD1. Trimming took 3 bases from V and 3 from J; bases not matched to a gene: 7. This CDR3 is built from 15 residues. Germline values: CDR1 MDHEN, CDR2 SYDVKM. CDR3 sequence (DNA): TGTGCCAGCAGTTTTAGTCGGGACAGATACTATGGCTACACCTTC. Translated, it gives CASSFSRDRYYGYTF.

CDR3 nucleotides: TGTGCCAGCAGTTACTCTGCAGTTCAGCCCCAGCATTTT. Translation: CASSYSAVQPQHF. J is TRBJ1-5 and V is TRBV6-5; D is ambiguous. Per the germline V gene, CDR1 is MNHEY and CDR2 is SVGAGI. The CDR3 spans 13 residues. Trimming took off 0 bases at V and 6 bases at J, with 6 bases between the two ends.

In this sample, this clonotype turned up a few times. The chain employs TRBV20-1 and TRBJ1-5; D is uncertain. The length of the CDR3 is 13 residues. Germline CDR1 reads DFQATT; CDR2 reads SNEGSKA (reference sequence). V lost 6 bases and J lost 7, with 16 bases in between. The CDR3 coding sequence is TGCAGTGCAAGTAGGTCGGGGATCCAGCCCCAGCATTTT. This gives the protein CSASRSGIQPQHF.

J is TRBJ1-1 and V is TRBV4-1; D is uncertain. The V gene's germline CDR1 is MGHRA and CDR2 YSYEKL. The CDR3 consists of 12 residues. V was trimmed by 0 bases and J by 12 bases, leaving 11 bases between them. CDR3 in amino acids: CASSQDLVVPFF. The CDR3 bases are TGCGCCAGCAGCCAAGATTTAGTAGTACCTTTCTTT.

Remarks on this clonotype: One end of the junction varies from germline; a read error may be responsible. The chain has TRBV5-5 and TRBJ1-5; 7 nucleotides agree with TRBD1. The CDR3 has 13 residues. Germline V CDR1 and CDR2: SGHKS, YYEKEE (reference sequence). The CDR3 nucleotides are TGTGCCAGCAGCTGGGACAGCAAGCAGCCCCAGCATTTT. Residues: CASSWDSKQPQHF.

This clonotype was detected many times. CDR3 DNA sequence: TGTGCCAGCAGCTTAGTTGACAACTACGAGCAGTACGTC. This encodes CASSLVDNYEQYV. V and J are TRBV7-2 and TRBJ2-7; D gene ambiguous. The CDR3 is made up of 13 amino acids. The germline CDR1 and CDR2 sequences are SGHTA and FQGNSA. V was pared by 1 base and J by 3 bases, with 7 bases between.

CDR3 loop: CASTLTSGAGTQYF. The CDR3 nucleotides read TGTGCCAGCACCCTGACTAGCGGGGCCGGGACCCAGTACTTC. The chain carries TRBV28 and TRBJ2-5; 11 nucleotides line up with TRBD2. The germline CDR1 and CDR2 sequences are MDHEN and SYDVKM. The V gene end was trimmed by 7 bases and the J gene end by 7 bases; junction bases not matched to a gene: 8. The CDR3 loop spans 14 amino acids.

J is TRBJ2-3 and V is TRBV10-3; D ambiguous. V lost 2 bases to trimming and J lost 4 bases, with 4 bases between them. The CDR3 runs 12 residues. Germline V gives CDR1 ENHRY, CDR2 SYGVKD. In DNA form, the CDR3 reads TGTGCCATCAGTGAGATATCAGATACGCAGTATTTT. Translated, it gives CAISEISDTQYF.